This T cell receptor beta chain was found in a study of response to subunit inactivated influenza vaccine. MiXCR was run by TCRdb on the RT-PCR reads, yielding one entry per CDR3 protein. The sample records approximately 700,000 distinct CDR3 sequences, approximately 14% being singletons. This clonotype came up a few times. This receptor was taken from a man aged 45-60 years who received an inactivated influenza vaccine. Here the sequenced sample was PBMCs from blood, taken around 15 days before vaccination.

The CDR3 region has the DNA TGTGCCAGCAGTGCTCGGGGGTTCGGGAATCAGCCCCAGCATTTT. It is translated as CASSARGFGNQPQHF. J is TRBJ1-5 and V is TRBV12-3 or TRBV12-4, with a weak D call TRBD1 (5 bases). CDR3 size: 15 residues. V was pared by 5 bases and J by 4 bases, with 15 bases between.